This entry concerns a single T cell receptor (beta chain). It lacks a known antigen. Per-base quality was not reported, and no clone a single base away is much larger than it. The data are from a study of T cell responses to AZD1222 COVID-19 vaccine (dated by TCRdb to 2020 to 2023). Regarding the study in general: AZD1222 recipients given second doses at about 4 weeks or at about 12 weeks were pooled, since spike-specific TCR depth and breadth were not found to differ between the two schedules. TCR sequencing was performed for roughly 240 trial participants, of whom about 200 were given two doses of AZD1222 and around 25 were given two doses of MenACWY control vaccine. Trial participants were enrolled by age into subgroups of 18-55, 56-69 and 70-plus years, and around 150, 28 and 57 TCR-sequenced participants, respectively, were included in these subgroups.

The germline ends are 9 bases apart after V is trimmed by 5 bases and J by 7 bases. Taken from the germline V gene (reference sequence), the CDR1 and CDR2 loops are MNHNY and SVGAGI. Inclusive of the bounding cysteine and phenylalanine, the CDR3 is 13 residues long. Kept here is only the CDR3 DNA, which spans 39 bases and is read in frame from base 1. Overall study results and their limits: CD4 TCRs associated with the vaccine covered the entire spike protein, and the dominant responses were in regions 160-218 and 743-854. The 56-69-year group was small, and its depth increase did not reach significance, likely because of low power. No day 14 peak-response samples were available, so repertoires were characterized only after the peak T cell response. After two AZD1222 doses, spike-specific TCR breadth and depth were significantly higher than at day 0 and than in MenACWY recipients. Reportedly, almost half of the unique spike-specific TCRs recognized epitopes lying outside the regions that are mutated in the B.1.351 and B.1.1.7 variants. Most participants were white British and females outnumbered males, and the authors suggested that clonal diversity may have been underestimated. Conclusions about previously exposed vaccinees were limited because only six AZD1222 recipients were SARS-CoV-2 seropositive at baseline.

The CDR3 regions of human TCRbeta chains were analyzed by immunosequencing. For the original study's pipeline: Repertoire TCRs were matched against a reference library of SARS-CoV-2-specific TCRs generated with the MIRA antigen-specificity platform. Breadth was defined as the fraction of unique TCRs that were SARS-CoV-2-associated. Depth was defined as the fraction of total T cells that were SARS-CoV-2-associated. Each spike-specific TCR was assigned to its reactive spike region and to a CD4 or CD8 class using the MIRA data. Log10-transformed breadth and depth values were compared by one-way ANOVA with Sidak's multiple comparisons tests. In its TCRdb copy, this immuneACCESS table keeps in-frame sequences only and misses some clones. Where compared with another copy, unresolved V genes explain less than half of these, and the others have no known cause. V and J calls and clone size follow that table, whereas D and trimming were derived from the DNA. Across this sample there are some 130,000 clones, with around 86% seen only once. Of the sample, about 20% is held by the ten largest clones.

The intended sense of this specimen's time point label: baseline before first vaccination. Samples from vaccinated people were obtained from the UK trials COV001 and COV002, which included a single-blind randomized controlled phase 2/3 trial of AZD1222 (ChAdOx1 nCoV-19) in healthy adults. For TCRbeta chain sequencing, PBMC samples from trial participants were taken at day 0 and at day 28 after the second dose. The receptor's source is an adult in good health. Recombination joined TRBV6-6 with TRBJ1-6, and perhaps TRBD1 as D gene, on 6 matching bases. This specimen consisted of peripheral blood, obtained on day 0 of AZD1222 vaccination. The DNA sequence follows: TGTGCCAGCAGTCCAGGGGCGAATTCACCCCTCCACTTT. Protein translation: CASSPGANSPLHF.